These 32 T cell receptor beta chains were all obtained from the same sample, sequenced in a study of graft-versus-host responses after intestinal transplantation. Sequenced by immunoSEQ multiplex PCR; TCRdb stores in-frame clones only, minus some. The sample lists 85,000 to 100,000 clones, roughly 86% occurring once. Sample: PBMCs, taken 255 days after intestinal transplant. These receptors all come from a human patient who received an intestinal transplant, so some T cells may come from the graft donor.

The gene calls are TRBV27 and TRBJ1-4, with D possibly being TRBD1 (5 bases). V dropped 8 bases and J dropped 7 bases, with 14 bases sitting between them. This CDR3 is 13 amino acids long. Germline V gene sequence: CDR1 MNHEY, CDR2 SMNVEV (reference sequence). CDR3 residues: CASRAGGSEKLFF. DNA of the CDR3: TGTGCCAGCCGGGCCGGGGGTAGTGAAAAACTGTTTTTT.

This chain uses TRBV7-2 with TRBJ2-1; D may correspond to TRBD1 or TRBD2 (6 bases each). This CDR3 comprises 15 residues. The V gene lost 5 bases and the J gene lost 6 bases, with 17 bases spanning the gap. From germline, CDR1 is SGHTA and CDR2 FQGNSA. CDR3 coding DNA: TGTGCCAGCAGCAGGCTAACGGGGGCCTCCAATGAGCAGTTCTTC. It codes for CASSRLTGASNEQFF.

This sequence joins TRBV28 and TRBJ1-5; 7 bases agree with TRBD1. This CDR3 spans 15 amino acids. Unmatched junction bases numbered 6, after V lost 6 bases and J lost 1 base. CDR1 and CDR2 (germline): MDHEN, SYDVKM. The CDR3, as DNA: TGTGCCAGCAGGGACCTGACAGGGAGCAATCAGCCCCAGCATTTT. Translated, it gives CASRDLTGSNQPQHF.

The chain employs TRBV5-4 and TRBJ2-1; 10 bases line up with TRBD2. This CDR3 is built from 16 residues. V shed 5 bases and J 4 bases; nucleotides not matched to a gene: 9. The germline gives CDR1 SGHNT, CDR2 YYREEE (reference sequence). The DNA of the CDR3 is TGTGCCAGCAGTAGGTCTAGCGGGGGTAGGTACAATGAGCAGTTCTTC. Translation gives CASSRSSGGRYNEQFF.

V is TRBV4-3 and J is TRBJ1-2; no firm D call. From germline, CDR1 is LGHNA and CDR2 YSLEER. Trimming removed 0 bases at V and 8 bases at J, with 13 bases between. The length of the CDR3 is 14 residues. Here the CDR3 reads CASSQDSSRRGYTF. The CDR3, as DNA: TGCGCCAGCAGCCAAGACAGCAGCCGTAGAGGCTACACCTTC.

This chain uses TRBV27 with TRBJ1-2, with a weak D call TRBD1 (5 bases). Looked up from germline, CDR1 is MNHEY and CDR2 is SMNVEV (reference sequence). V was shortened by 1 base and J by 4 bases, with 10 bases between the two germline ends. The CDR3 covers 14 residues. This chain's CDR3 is CASSLWPGSYGYTF. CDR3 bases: TGTGCCAGCAGTTTATGGCCAGGGAGCTATGGCTACACCTTC.

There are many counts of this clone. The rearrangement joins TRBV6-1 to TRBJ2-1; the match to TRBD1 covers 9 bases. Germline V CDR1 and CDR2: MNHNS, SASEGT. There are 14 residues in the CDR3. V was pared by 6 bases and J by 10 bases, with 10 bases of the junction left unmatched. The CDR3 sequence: CASRTGQGSGEQFF. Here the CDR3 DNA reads TGTGCCAGCAGAACGGGACAGGGAAGTGGGGAGCAGTTCTTC.

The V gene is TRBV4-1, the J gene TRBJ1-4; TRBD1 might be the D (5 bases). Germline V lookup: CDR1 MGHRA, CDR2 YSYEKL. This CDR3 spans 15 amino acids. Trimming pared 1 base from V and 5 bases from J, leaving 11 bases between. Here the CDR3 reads CASSQVRQHNEKLFF. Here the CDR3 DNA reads TGCGCCAGCAGCCAAGTACGACAGCACAATGAAAAACTGTTTTTT.

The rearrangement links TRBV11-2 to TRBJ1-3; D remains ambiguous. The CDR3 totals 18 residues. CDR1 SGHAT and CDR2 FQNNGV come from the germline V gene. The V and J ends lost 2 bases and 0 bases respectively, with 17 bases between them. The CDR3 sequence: CASSLMAQTDFSGNTIYF. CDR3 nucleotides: TGTGCCAGCAGCTTAATGGCACAGACCGATTTCTCTGGAAACACCATATATTTT.

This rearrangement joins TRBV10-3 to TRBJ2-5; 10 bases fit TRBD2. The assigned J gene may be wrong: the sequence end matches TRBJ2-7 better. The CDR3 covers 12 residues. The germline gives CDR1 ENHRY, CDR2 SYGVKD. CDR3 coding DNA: TGTGCCACTACTAGCGGGGACTACGAGCAGTACTTC. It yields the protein CATTSGDYEQYF.

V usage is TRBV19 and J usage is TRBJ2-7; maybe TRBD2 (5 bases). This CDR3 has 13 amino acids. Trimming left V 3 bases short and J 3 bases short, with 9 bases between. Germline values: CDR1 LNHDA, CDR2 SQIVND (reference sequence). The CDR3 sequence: CASSMLEGYEQYF. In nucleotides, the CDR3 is TGTGCCAGTAGTATGCTCGAGGGCTACGAGCAGTACTTC.

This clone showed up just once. The CDR3 is CASSLSRDRAYEQYF. CDR3 bases: TGTGCCAGCAGTTTATCCCGGGACCGTGCCTACGAGCAGTACTTC. The rearrangement uses TRBV27 and TRBJ2-7; D possibly matches TRBD1 or TRBD2 (5 bases each). The CDR3 runs 15 residues. Trimming took off 0 bases at V and 2 bases at J, with 11 bases between the two ends. CDR1 is MNHEY, CDR2 SMNVEV, per germline (reference sequence).

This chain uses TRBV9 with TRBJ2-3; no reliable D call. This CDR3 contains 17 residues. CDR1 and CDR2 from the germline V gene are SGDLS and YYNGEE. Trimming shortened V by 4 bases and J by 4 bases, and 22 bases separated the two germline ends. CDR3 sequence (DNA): TGTGCCAGCAGCAGAGAAGTAAATCCCCGGATACCAGATACGCAGTATTTT. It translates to CASSREVNPRIPDTQYF.

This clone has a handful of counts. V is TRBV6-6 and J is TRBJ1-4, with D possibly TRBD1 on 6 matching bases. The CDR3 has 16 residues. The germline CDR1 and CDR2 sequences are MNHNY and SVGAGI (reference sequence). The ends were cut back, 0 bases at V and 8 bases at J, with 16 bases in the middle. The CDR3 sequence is CASSYSSEGGREKLFF. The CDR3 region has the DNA TGTGCCAGCAGTTACTCGAGTGAGGGGGGGAGAGAAAAACTGTTTTTT.

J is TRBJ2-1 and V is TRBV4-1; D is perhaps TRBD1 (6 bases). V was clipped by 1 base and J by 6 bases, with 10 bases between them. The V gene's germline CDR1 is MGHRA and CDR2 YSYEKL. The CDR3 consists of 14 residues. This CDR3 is CASSQALGGNEQFF. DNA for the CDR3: TGCGCCAGCAGCCAAGCCCTAGGGGGCAATGAGCAGTTCTTC.

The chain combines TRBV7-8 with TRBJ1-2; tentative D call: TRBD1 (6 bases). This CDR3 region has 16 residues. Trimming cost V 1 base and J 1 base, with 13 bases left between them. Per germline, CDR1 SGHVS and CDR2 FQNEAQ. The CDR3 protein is CASSLDPGDFNYGYTF. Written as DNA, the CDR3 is TGTGCCAGCAGCTTAGATCCAGGGGACTTTAACTATGGCTACACCTTC.

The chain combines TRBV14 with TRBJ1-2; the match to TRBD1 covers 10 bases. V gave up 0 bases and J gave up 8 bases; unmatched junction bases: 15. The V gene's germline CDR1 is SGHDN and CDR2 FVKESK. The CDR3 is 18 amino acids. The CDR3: CASSQDKARTGGYGGYTF. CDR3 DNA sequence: TGTGCCAGCAGCCAAGATAAAGCACGGACAGGGGGATATGGAGGCTACACCTTC. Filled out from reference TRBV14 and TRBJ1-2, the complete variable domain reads EAGVTQFPSHSVIEKGQTVTLRCDPISGHDNLYWYRRVMGKEIKFLLHFVKESKQDESGMPNNRFLAERTGGTYSTLKVQPAELEDSGVYFCASSQDKARTGGYGGYTFGSGTRLTVV.

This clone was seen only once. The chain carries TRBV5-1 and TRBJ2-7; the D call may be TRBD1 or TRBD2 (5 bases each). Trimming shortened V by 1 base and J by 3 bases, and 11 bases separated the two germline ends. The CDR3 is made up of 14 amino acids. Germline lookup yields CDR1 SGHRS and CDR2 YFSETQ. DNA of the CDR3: TGCGCCAGCAGCTTGTCGGGACGGAACTACGAGCAGTACTTC. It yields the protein CASSLSGRNYEQYF.

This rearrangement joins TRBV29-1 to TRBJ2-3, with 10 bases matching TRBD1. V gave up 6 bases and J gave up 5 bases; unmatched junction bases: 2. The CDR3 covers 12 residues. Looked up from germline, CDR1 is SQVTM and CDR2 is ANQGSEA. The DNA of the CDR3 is TGCAGCGTCGGGACAGGGGAAGATACGCAGTATTTT. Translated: CSVGTGEDTQYF.

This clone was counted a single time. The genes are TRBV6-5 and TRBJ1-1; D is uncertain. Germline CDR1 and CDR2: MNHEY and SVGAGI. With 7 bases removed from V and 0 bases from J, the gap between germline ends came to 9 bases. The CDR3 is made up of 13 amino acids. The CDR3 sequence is CASIGSMNTEAFF. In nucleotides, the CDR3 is TGTGCCAGCATTGGGTCCATGAACACTGAAGCTTTCTTT.

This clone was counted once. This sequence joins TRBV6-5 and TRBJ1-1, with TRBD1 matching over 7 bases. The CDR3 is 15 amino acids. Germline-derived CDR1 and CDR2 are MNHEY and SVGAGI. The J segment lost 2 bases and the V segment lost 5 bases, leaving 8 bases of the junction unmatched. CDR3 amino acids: CASSQGDRYNTEAFF. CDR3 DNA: TGTGCCAGCAGTCAGGGGGACAGATATAACACTGAAGCTTTCTTT.

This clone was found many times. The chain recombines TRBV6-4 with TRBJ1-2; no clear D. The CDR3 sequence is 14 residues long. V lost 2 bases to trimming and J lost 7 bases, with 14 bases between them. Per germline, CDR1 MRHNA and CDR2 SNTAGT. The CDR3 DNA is TGTGCCAGCAGTGACGAATCATACAGCGGTGGCTACACCTTC. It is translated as CASSDESYSGGYTF.

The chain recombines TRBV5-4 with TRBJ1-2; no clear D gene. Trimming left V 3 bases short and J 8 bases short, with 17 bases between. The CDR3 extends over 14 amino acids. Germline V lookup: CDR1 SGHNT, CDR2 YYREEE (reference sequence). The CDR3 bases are TGTGCCAGCAGCTCGGATGACCCCGTCTACGGCTACACCTTC. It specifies CASSSDDPVYGYTF.

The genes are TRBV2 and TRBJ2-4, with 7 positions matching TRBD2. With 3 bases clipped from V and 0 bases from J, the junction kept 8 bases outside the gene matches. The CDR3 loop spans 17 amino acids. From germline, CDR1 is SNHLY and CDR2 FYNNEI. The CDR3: CASSDQRGSIAKNIQYF. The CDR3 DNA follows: TGTGCCAGCAGTGACCAGCGGGGCTCTATAGCCAAAAACATTCAGTACTTC.

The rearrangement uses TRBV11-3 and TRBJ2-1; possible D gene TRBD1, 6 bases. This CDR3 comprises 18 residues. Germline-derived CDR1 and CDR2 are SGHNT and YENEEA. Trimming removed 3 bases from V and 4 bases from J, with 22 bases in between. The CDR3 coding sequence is TGTGCCAGCAGCTTCAGGGGTTCAACTTATGAGAGTTACAATGAGCAGTTCTTC. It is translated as CASSFRGSTYESYNEQFF.

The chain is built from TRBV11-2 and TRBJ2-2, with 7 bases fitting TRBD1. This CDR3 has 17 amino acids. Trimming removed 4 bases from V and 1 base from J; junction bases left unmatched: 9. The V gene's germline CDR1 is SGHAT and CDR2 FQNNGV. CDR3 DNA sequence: TGTGCCAGCAGCTCCTCTGGGGGACAGCGGAACACCGGGGAGCTGTTTTTT. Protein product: CASSSSGGQRNTGELFF.

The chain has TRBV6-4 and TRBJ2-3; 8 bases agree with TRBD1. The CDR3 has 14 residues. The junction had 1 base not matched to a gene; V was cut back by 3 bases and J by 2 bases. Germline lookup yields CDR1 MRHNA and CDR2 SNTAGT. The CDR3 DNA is TGTGCCAGCAGTGAGGGACAGGACACAGATACGCAGTATTTT. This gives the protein CASSEGQDTDTQYF.

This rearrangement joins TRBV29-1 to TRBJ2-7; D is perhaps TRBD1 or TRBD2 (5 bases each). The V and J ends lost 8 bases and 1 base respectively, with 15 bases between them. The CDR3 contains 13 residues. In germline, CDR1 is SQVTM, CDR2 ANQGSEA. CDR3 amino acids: CSFIGARSYEQYF. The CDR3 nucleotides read TGCAGCTTTATCGGGGCTAGATCCTACGAGCAGTACTTC.

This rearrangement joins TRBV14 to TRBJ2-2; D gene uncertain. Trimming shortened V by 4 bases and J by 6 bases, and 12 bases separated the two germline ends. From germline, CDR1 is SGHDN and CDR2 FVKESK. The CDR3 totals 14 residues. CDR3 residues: CASSPYYPPGELFF. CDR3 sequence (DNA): TGTGCCAGCAGCCCCTACTACCCACCCGGGGAGCTGTTTTTT. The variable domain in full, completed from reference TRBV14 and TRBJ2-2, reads EAGVTQFPSHSVIEKGQTVTLRCDPISGHDNLYWYRRVMGKEIKFLLHFVKESKQDESGMPNNRFLAERTGGTYSTLKVQPAELEDSGVYFCASSPYYPPGELFFGEGSRLTVL.

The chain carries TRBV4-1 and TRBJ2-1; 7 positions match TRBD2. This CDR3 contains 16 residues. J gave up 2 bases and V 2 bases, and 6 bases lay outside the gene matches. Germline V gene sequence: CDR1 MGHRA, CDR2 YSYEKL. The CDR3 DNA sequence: TGCGCCAGCAGCCAAACCGCAGCGGGGACCTACAATGAGCAGTTCTTC. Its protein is CASSQTAAGTYNEQFF.

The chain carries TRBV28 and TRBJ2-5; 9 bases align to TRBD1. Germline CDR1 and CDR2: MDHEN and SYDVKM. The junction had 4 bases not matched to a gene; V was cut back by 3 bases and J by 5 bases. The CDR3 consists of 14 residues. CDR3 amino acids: CASSFPDRGETQYF. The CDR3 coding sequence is TGTGCCAGCAGTTTCCCGGACAGGGGTGAGACCCAGTACTTC.

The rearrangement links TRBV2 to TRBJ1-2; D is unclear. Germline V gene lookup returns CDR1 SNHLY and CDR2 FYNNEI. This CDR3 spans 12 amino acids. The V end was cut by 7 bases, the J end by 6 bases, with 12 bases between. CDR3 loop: CASKRTEDGYTF. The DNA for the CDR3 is TGTGCCAGCAAAAGGACGGAAGATGGCTACACCTTC.